This T cell receptor beta chain was sequenced for a study of cytomegalovirus exposure and HLA in healthy donors. Study-wide context: Early released data had tens of millions of unique TCRs, all coming from HLA-typed donors. The study, taken as a whole, reports: Sequencing depth across donors, presence/absence analyses assumed, was roughly uniform.

Nominally healthy donors provided the samples, though records likely missed some immune exposures. As regards this clone: Its cognate antigen is unknown.

Amplification used 60 Vbeta primers and 13 Jbeta primers. Original methodology: About 12 million shared chains were among the approximately 82 million unique TCR beta chains that a later analysis counted. Only in-frame clones appear in the TCRdb table, and some are missing; sequencing was by immunoSEQ multiplex PCR. That table gives V, J and clone size, and the DNA gave D and trimming. The data show approximately 70,000 clones, around 80% seen once. This CDR3 spans 13 amino acids. J lost 5 bases, V lost 6 bases, and 5 bases had no gene match. From germline, CDR1 is MDHEN and CDR2 SYDVKM. This clonotype was obtained from a woman aged 25 to 39 in good health and CMV-seronegative. The sequencing sample was made of PBMCs. The chain carries TRBV28 and TRBJ1-1; 8 bases align to TRBD1. The DNA for the CDR3 is TGTGCCAGCAGGAAAACAGGGGGAACTGAAGCTTTCTTT. This sequence encodes CASRKTGGTEAFF. The full variable domain, rest sourced from reference TRBV28 and TRBJ1-1, is DVKVTQSSRYLVKRTGEKVFLECVQDMDHENMFWYRQDPGLGLRLIYFSYDVKMKEKGDIPEGYSVSREKKERFSLILESASTNQTSMYLCASRKTGGTEAFFGQGTRLTVV.